These 4 T cell receptor beta chains originate from one sample sequenced in a study of blood T cell repertoires in COVID-19. Data came from immunoSEQ multiplex PCR; TCRdb stores just in-frame clones and leaves some out. The profile shows about 160,000 clones, about 80% of them singletons. Input material: peripheral blood. The receptors here all came from a woman aged 40-49 years with COVID-19, enrolled during active disease.

This chain joins TRBV4-2 and TRBJ2-2, with TRBD1 matching 7 bases. This CDR3 has 15 residues. Trimming removed 4 bases from V and 5 bases from J; junction bases left unmatched: 7. Germline V gene lookup returns CDR1 LGHNA and CDR2 YNFKEQ. CDR3: CASSLPGQKTGELFF. The CDR3 bases are TGTGCCAGCAGCCTGCCGGGACAGAAGACCGGGGAGCTGTTTTTT.

This rearrangement joins TRBV11-2 to TRBJ2-1; 14 positions agree with TRBD2. The CDR3 is made up of 17 amino acids. CDR1 and CDR2 (germline): SGHAT, FQNNGV. V dropped 3 bases and J dropped 4; count of bases not matched to a gene: 5. CDR3 coding DNA: TGTGCCAGCAGCTTGACTAGCGGGAGGGTGGGGTACAATGAGCAGTTCTTC. Protein sequence: CASSLTSGRVGYNEQFF.

The rearrangement links TRBV2 to TRBJ1-4; maybe TRBD1 (5 bases). CDR1 is SNHLY, CDR2 FYNNEI, per germline. Between the trimmed V and J ends, which lost 6 bases and 8 bases, there was a span of 10 bases. This CDR3 contains 12 residues. The CDR3 loop reads CASRDNGEKLFF. In DNA, the CDR3 is TGTGCCAGCAGGGACAATGGGGAAAAACTGTTTTTT.

This clone was observed a few times. The chain carries TRBV29-1 and TRBJ1-2, with a weak D call TRBD1 (6 bases). This CDR3 is 12 amino acids long. The germline CDR1 and CDR2 sequences are SQVTM and ANQGSEA. Trimming removed 7 bases from V and 5 bases from J, with 14 bases in between. CDR3 region: CSARGVDYGYTF. CDR3 nucleotide sequence: TGCAGCGCCAGGGGCGTGGATTATGGCTACACCTTC.